The clone carrying this TCR beta chain was seen only a few times. Its antigen remains unidentified. Libraries of TCR beta were made from about 2.2 micrograms of genomic DNA that came from cryopreserved PBMCs. This CDR3 comprises 14 residues. Germline values: CDR1 SGHNT, CDR2 YYREEE (reference sequence). V shed 1 base and J shed 2 bases, with 9 bases lying between them. The planned depth of sequencing spanned 1 in 200,000 to 1 in 1 million T cells. Clones were sequenced by immunoSEQ multiplex PCR, and TCRdb holds only the in-frame ones, with some missing. Of approximately 24,000 clones listed, around 73% were seen once; the top ten hold 7% to 9.5%. The source of the sample is a study of cytotoxic CD8 clonotypes in ibrutinib-treated CLL. Study results and limitations: Clonality (at baseline) was higher than in age-matched healthy donors and tracked circulating CD8+ T-cell counts.

V and J are TRBV5-4 and TRBJ1-2, with unresolved D. Sequences were derived from PBMCs, sampled before ibrutinib treatment. This TCR derives from a human donor with chronic lymphocytic leukemia. CDR3 sequence (DNA): TGTGCCAGCAGCTTGTTGGCGGGCAACTATGGCTACACCTTC. Protein: CASSLLAGNYGYTF.